The 24 T cell receptor beta chains below come from one sample, sequenced in a study of shared clonotypes between healthy human individuals. Repertoires were generated with immunoSEQ multiplex PCR, while TCRdb's copy carries only in-frame clones and drops some. Here the sample spans about 2 million clones, roughly 94% being singletons. Sequenced input: naive CD4+ T cells sorted from blood. Subset meaning: CD45RA+ positively selected. Receptors were obtained from a man in his late teens or twenties in good health.

CDR3 in amino acids: CASSFAGTRGVNEQFF. The CDR3 DNA reads as TGTGCCAGCAGTTTCGCCGGGACTAGAGGGGTGAATGAGCAGTTCTTC. J is TRBJ2-1 and V is TRBV27; 8 bases match TRBD2. From germline, CDR1 is MNHEY and CDR2 SMNVEV (reference sequence). This CDR3 spans 16 amino acids. The J segment lost 7 bases and the V segment lost 3 bases, leaving 11 bases of the junction unmatched.

The rearrangement links TRBV13 to TRBJ1-2; D is perhaps TRBD1 (6 bases). The CDR3 is 14 amino acids. V shed 0 bases and J shed 5 bases, with 10 bases lying between them. CDR1 is PRHDT and CDR2 is FYEKMQ in the germline V gene (reference sequence). DNA of the CDR3: TGTGCCAGCAGCTTAGGGGACAGATATTATGGCTACACCTTC. It specifies CASSLGDRYYGYTF.

The chain employs TRBV7-9 and TRBJ2-7, with 10 positions matching TRBD2. The CDR3 totals 15 residues. V lost 4 bases, J lost 7 bases, and 10 bases stayed unmatched. Germline CDR1 is SEHNR and CDR2 is FQNEAQ (reference sequence). The CDR3: CASSSFSGRFGEQYF. CDR3 coding DNA: TGTGCCAGCAGCTCCTTTAGCGGGAGGTTTGGGGAGCAGTACTTC.

This clone was observed once. The chain links TRBV6-8 to TRBJ2-3, with D perhaps matching TRBD1 or TRBD2 (6 bases each). V was cut by 8 bases and J by 14 bases, with 17 bases left in between. Germline CDR1 reads MNHGY; CDR2 reads SAAAGT. The CDR3 is 11 amino acids. Here the CDR3 DNA reads TGTGCCAGCGGGACACTAGCTGGGCTGTATTTT. This gives the protein CASGTLAGLYF.

The CDR3 DNA sequence: TGTGCCAGCAGCTCAGGACAGGACAACTATGGCTACACCTTC. Its protein is CASSSGQDNYGYTF. This chain connects TRBV6-1 to TRBJ1-2; the match to TRBD1 covers 7 bases. Trimming took 6 bases from V and 2 from J; bases not matched to a gene: 6. CDR3 length: 14 amino acids. Germline V gives CDR1 MNHNS, CDR2 SASEGT.

The chain joins TRBV30 to TRBJ2-1; D possibly matches TRBD1 or TRBD2 (6 bases each). Trimming removed 5 bases from V and 2 bases from J, with 16 bases in between. This CDR3 is 15 amino acids long. Germline V CDR1 and CDR2: GTSNPN, SVGIG (reference sequence). The CDR3 here is CAWVLKGGPYNEQFF. Here the CDR3 DNA reads TGTGCCTGGGTGCTAAAGGGGGGACCCTACAATGAGCAGTTCTTC.

V and J are TRBV6-6 and TRBJ1-4, with 7 bases fitting TRBD1. Per the germline V gene, CDR1 is MNHNY and CDR2 is SVGAGI (reference sequence). V lost 7 bases to trimming and J lost 3 bases; unmatched junction nucleotides: 5. This CDR3 is built from 14 residues. The CDR3 nucleotides are TGTGCCAGCAACCCGGGACAGTCTAATGAAAAACTGTTTTTT. Encoded protein: CASNPGQSNEKLFF.

CDR3 sequence: CAWSELTGTEAFF. The CDR3 nucleotides are TGTGCCTGGAGTGAATTAACAGGGACTGAAGCTTTCTTT. The chain links TRBV30 to TRBJ1-1; a possible D gene is TRBD1 (6 bases). Trimming shortened V by 1 base and J by 5 bases, and 11 bases separated the two germline ends. This CDR3 has 13 residues. Germline loops: CDR1 GTSNPN, CDR2 SVGIG (reference sequence).

The chain couples TRBV13 to TRBJ2-3; D is unclear. The V gene's germline CDR1 is PRHDT and CDR2 FYEKMQ (reference sequence). Trimming took off 5 bases at V and 1 base at J, with 7 bases between the two ends. The CDR3 spans 13 residues. The CDR3 sequence is CASSPDRTDTQYF. In nucleotides, the CDR3 is TGTGCCAGCAGCCCCGACCGCACAGATACGCAGTATTTT.

The CDR3 bases are TGTGCCACCCCATTAGTGGACAGGGGCGCCCCGAGCTATGGCTACACCTTC. It translates to CATPLVDRGAPSYGYTF. The genes are TRBV6-4 and TRBJ1-2; 9 positions agree with TRBD1. V lost 10 bases to trimming and J lost 4 bases; unmatched junction nucleotides: 19. Germline CDR1 MRHNA, CDR2 SNTAGT. The CDR3 totals 17 residues.

The chain joins TRBV2 to TRBJ1-5, with 10 bases that match TRBD1. The CDR3 sequence is 14 residues long. The J segment lost 3 bases and the V segment lost 6 bases, leaving 2 bases of the junction unmatched. Germline V gene sequence: CDR1 SNHLY, CDR2 FYNNEI. CDR3 sequence (DNA): TGTGCCAGCAGGGGGACAGGGGCCAATCAGCCCCAGCATTTT. This encodes CASRGTGANQPQHF.

The chain recombines TRBV2 with TRBJ1-4; tentatively, D is TRBD1 (6 bases). Germline CDR1 is SNHLY and CDR2 is FYNNEI. CDR3 length: 14 amino acids. Trimming left V 2 bases short and J 8 bases short, with 12 bases between. CDR3 region: CASSEYREREKLFF. The CDR3 DNA reads as TGTGCCAGCAGTGAATACAGGGAGAGGGAAAAACTGTTTTTT.

This chain links TRBV9 with TRBJ2-1, with 12 nucleotides matching TRBD2. Germline trimming cut 4 bases from V and 1 base from J; bases unmatched to any gene: 6. Germline-derived CDR1 and CDR2 are SGDLS and YYNGEE. The CDR3 has 17 residues. The CDR3 protein is CASSPRLAGDSYNEQFF. CDR3 nucleotides: TGTGCCAGCAGCCCTCGACTAGCGGGGGATTCCTACAATGAGCAGTTCTTC.

The J gene is TRBJ1-4, the V gene TRBV6-6; D gene ambiguous. Trimming left V 6 bases short and J 5 bases short, with 13 bases between. CDR3 size: 14 residues. The V gene's germline CDR1 is MNHNY and CDR2 SVGAGI (reference sequence). The CDR3 is CASSHGMINEKLFF. In DNA, the CDR3 is TGTGCCAGCAGCCACGGCATGATAAATGAAAAACTGTTTTTT.

V is TRBV10-3 and J is TRBJ2-5, with 9 bases identical to TRBD1. Unmatched junction bases numbered 1, after V lost 0 bases and J lost 2 bases. Germline CDR1 and CDR2: ENHRY and SYGVKD. This CDR3 has 15 amino acids. The CDR3 region is CAISESTGGQETQYF. Written as DNA, the CDR3 is TGTGCCATCAGTGAGTCGACAGGGGGGCAAGAGACCCAGTACTTC.

CDR3 amino acids: CAWSAPGFSSYEQYF. CDR3 nucleotides: TGTGCCTGGAGTGCCCCCGGCTTTAGCTCCTACGAGCAGTACTTC. This chain uses TRBV30 with TRBJ2-7; D not resolved. The CDR3 length is 15 residues. Germline V gene sequence: CDR1 GTSNPN, CDR2 SVGIG (reference sequence). The ends were cut back, 1 base at V and 0 bases at J, with 13 bases in the middle.

CDR3 residues: CASSLDMGQSSYEQYF. CDR3 bases: TGTGCCAGCAGCTTGGATATGGGGCAGAGCTCCTACGAGCAGTACTTC. This chain uses TRBV5-6 with TRBJ2-7; D might be TRBD1 (5 bases). Germline V gives CDR1 SGHDT, CDR2 YYEEEE. The CDR3 has 16 residues. Trimming cost V 0 bases and J 0 bases, with 13 bases left between them.

Worth noting for this clone: Other nucleotide sequences from this sample produce the same CDR3. In DNA, the CDR3 is TGCGCCAGCAGCCTCCTCGCGGACTCCTACAATGAGCAGTTCTTC. Translated: CASSLLADSYNEQFF. The chain is built from TRBV5-1 and TRBJ2-1, with D hard to call. CDR1 is SGHRS and CDR2 is YFSETQ in the germline V gene. The V and J ends lost 4 bases and 0 bases respectively, with 11 bases between them. The CDR3 has 15 residues.

The V and J genes are TRBV2 and TRBJ2-7, with D possibly matching TRBD1 (6 bases). V lost 4 bases, J lost 2 bases, and 15 bases lay in between. Germline CDR1 SNHLY, CDR2 FYNNEI. The CDR3 runs 15 residues. Here the CDR3 reads CASSVETGATYEQYF. DNA for the CDR3: TGTGCCAGCAGTGTAGAGACAGGCGCTACCTACGAGCAGTACTTC.

Written as DNA, the CDR3 is TGTGCCAGCAGTGCTCGTGAAGCTTTCTTT. Its translation: CASSAREAFF. The chain recombines TRBV28 with TRBJ1-1; D gene unclear. CDR1 and CDR2 (germline): MDHEN, SYDVKM. Trimming removed 5 bases at V and 7 bases at J, with 5 bases between. The CDR3 runs to 10 residues.

V gene TRBV27 combines with J gene TRBJ1-6, with 9 bases aligning to TRBD1. Looked up from germline, CDR1 is MNHEY and CDR2 is SMNVEV (reference sequence). V shed 5 bases, J shed 6 bases, and the junction held 17 bases outside the gene matches. CDR3 length: 19 residues. CDR3 bases: TGTGCCAGCAGTGCCGCAGCGGGACAGGGATGGTCTTTTAATTCACCCCTCCACTTT. Translating it yields CASSAAAGQGWSFNSPLHF.

This chain joins TRBV2 and TRBJ2-1; 11 bases agree with TRBD1. The CDR3 extends over 14 amino acids. Per germline, CDR1 SNHLY and CDR2 FYNNEI. The J segment lost 4 bases and the V segment lost 8 bases, leaving 4 bases of the junction unmatched. The CDR3 sequence is CASCRDRGYNEQFF. Here the CDR3 DNA reads TGTGCCAGCTGCCGGGACAGGGGGTACAATGAGCAGTTCTTC.

This clone was counted only a few times. The rearrangement uses TRBV5-1 and TRBJ2-3; 7 bases fit TRBD2. The CDR3 sequence is 15 residues long. Unmatched junction bases numbered 3, after V lost 0 bases and J lost 2 bases. Germline values: CDR1 SGHRS, CDR2 YFSETQ. CDR3 sequence (DNA): TGCGCCAGCAGCTTGGGAGGGAGGGACACAGATACGCAGTATTTT. This codes for CASSLGGRDTDTQYF. The whole variable domain, filled in from reference TRBV5-1 and TRBJ2-3, reads KAGVTQTPRYLIKTRGQQVTLSCSPISGHRSVSWYQQTPGQGLQFLFEYFSETQRNKGNFPGRFSGRQFSNSRSEMNVSTLELGDSALYLCASSLGGRDTDTQYFGPGTRLTVL.

V and J are TRBV6-5 and TRBJ2-5, with 9 bases fitting TRBD2. The CDR3 length is 15 residues. Germline values: CDR1 MNHEY, CDR2 SVGAGI. The J segment lost 5 bases and the V segment lost 6 bases, leaving 10 bases of the junction unmatched. CDR3 DNA: TGTGCCAGCAGGCCGCCCGGGACTAGCAGGGAGACCCAGTACTTC. Protein product: CASRPPGTSRETQYF.